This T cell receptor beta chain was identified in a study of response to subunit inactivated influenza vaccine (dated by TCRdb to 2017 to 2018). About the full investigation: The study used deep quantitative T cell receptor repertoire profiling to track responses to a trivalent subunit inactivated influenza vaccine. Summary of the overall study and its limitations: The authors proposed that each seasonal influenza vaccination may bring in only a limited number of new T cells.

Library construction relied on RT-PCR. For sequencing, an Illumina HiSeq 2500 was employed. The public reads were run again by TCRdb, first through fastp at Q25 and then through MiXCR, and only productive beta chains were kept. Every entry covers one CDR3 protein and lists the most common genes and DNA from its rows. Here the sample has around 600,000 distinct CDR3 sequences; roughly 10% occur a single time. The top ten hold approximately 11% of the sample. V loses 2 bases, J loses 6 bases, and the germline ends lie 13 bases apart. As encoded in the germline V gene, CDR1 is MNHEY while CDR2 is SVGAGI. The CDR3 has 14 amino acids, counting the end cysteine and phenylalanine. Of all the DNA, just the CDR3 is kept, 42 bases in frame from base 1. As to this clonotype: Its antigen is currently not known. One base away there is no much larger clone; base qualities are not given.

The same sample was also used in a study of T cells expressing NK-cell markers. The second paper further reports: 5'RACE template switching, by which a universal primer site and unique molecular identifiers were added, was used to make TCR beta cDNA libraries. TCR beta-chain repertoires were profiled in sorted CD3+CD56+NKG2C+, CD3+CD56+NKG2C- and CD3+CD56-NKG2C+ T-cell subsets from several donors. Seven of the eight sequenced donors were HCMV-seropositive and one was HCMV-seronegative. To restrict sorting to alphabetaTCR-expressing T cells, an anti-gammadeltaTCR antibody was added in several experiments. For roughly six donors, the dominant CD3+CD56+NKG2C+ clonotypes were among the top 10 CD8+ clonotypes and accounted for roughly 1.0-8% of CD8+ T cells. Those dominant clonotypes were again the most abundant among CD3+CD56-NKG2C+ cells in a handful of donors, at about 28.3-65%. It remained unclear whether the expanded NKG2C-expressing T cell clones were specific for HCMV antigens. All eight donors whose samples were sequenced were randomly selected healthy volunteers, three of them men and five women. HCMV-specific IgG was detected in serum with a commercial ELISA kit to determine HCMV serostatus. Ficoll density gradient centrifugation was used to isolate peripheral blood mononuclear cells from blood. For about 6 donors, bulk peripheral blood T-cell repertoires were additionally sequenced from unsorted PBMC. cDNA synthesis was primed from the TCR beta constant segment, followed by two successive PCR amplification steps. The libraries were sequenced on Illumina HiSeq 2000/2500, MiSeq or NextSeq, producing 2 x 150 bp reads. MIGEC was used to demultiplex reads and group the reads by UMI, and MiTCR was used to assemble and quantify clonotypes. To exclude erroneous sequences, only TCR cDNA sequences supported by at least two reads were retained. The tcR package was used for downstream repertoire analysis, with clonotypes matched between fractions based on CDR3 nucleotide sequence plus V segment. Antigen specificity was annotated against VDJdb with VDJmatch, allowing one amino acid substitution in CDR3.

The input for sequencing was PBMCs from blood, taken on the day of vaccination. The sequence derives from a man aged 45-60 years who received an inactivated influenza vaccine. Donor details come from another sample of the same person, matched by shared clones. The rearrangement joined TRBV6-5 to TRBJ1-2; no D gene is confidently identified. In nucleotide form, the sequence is TGTGCCAGCAGTTACGGGAGGAGGGATAATGGCTACACCTTC. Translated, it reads CASSYGRRDNGYTF.